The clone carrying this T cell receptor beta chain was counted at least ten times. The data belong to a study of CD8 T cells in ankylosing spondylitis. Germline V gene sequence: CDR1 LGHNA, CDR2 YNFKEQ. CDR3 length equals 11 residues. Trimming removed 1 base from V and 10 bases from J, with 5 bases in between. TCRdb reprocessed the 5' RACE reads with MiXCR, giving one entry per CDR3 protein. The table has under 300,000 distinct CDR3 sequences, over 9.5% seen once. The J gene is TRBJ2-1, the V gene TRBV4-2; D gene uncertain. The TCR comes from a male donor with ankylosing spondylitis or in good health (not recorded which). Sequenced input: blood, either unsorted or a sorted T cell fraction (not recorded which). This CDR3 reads CASSQAMEQFF. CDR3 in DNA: TGTGCCAGCAGCCAAGCTATGGAGCAGTTCTTC.